A single sample gave rise to the 14 T cell receptor beta chains below, sequenced in a study of blood T cells in healthy people across ages. Then a second PCR, running roughly 7 to 11 cycles, was carried out with a sample-barcoded 5' primer and a J-beta primer mix. One entry per CDR3 protein, called by TCRdb with MiXCR from the 5' RACE reads. Seen here are 1.5 million to 2 million distinct CDR3 sequences, about 50% observed once, and the top ten hold roughly 2.1%. The sequenced material came from blood. These receptor sequences come from a woman between 40 and 50 years old in good health.

This chain uses TRBV7-9 with TRBJ1-5; no firm D call. V was trimmed by 1 base and J by 2 bases, leaving 9 bases between them. The CDR3 contains 15 residues. Germline V gene data show CDR1 as SEHNR and CDR2 as FQNEAQ (reference sequence). DNA for the CDR3: TGTGCCAGCAGCTTAGGGCGAATAGGCAATCAGCCCCAGCATTTT. Translated: CASSLGRIGNQPQHF. The whole variable domain, remainder taken from reference TRBV7-9 and TRBJ1-5, is DTGVSQNPRHKITKRGQNVTFRCDPISEHNRLYWYRQTLGQGPEFLTYFQNEAQLEKSRLLSDRFSAERPKGSFSTLEIQRTEQGDSAMYLCASSLGRIGNQPQHFGDGTRLSIL.

Only a few counts were recorded for this clonotype. This chain links TRBV4-3 with TRBJ1-2; D may be TRBD1 (5 bases). The germline gives CDR1 LGHNA, CDR2 YSLEER. V was trimmed by 1 base and J by 4 bases, leaving 10 bases between them. The CDR3 totals 14 residues. Here the CDR3 DNA reads TGCGCCAGCAGCCAAGGTGCGGGGACCTATGGCTACACCTTC. Protein product: CASSQGAGTYGYTF.

This clonotype appeared a few times. J is TRBJ1-6 and V is TRBV27; a possible D gene is TRBD1 (5 bases). The ends were cut back, 4 bases at V and 8 bases at J, with 15 bases in the middle. CDR1 is MNHEY and CDR2 is SMNVEV in the germline V gene (reference sequence). This CDR3 has 15 amino acids. DNA of the CDR3: TGTGCCAGCAGTTCGGGGACGGCGCTCGATTCACCCCTCCACTTT. Translating it yields CASSSGTALDSPLHF.

The J gene is TRBJ2-5, the V gene TRBV20-1; no clear D. The CDR3 spans 13 residues. The V gene lost 3 bases and the J gene lost 1 base, with 9 bases spanning the gap. Per germline, CDR1 DFQATT and CDR2 SNEGSKA (reference sequence). CDR3 residues: CSASYRRQETQYF. As DNA, the CDR3 is TGCAGTGCTAGTTATCGGCGCCAAGAGACCCAGTACTTC.

The CDR3 DNA sequence: TGTGCCAGCAGTGTTAAGAGTTCCGGGACAGGGGTAGGTCAGCCCCAGCATTTT. This codes for CASSVKSSGTGVGQPQHF. The V gene is TRBV6-1, the J gene TRBJ1-5; TRBD1 agrees at 10 bases. The junction had 15 bases not matched to a gene; V was cut back by 4 bases and J by 6 bases. Germline lookup yields CDR1 MNHNS and CDR2 SASEGT. This CDR3 is 18 amino acids long.

In its sample, this clonotype was seen a few times. The chain has TRBV7-2 and TRBJ1-5; D gene unclear. Germline assignment: CDR1 SGHTA and CDR2 FQGNSA. CDR3 length equals 17 residues. Trimming removed 5 bases at V and 2 bases at J, with 19 bases between. CDR3 DNA: TGTGCCAGCAGCGAAGGTCCGGTCGCGATCGGCAATCAGCCCCAGCATTTT. Translated: CASSEGPVAIGNQPQHF.

The genes are TRBV25-1 and TRBJ1-1, with D tentatively TRBD1 (6 bases). Trimming cost V 8 bases and J 8 bases, with 24 bases left between them. The CDR3 is 15 amino acids. Germline loops: CDR1 MGHDK, CDR2 SYGVNS. CDR3 sequence (DNA): TGTGCCAGCTCGAAGTGTAGGGGGAACTATAGGGAAGCTTTCTTT. Encoded protein: CASSKCRGNYREAFF.

The J gene is TRBJ2-3, the V gene TRBV28, with 9 bases matching TRBD2. Germline-derived CDR1 and CDR2 are MDHEN and SYDVKM. With V trimmed by 4 bases and J by 6 bases, 20 bases remained unmatched. The CDR3 totals 19 residues. The CDR3 DNA is TGTGCCAGCAGTTCCACAGGGGTGGTTAGCGGGGGCCCTACGGATACGCAGTATTTT. It encodes CASSSTGVVSGGPTDTQYF.

The gene calls are TRBV2 and TRBJ2-7; 12 bases line up with TRBD2. The J call is uncertain, as TRBJ2-5 better fits the DNA end. There are 18 residues in the CDR3. CDR1 is SNHLY, CDR2 FYNNEI, per germline. In nucleotides, the CDR3 is TGTGCCAGCAGTGAAGGGAAGGGGGTACTAGCGGGGGGAGAGACCCAGTACTTC. Residues: CASSEGKGVLAGGETQYF.

The CDR3 loop reads CASSQSSGNTQYF. The DNA of the CDR3 is TGTGCCAGCAGCCAATCCTCCGGGAATACGCAGTATTTT. This chain links TRBV14 with TRBJ2-3, with TRBD2 as a possible D gene (5 bases). This CDR3 spans 13 amino acids. V was pared by 2 bases and J by 7 bases, with 10 bases between. Germline assignment: CDR1 SGHDN and CDR2 FVKESK.

This clonotype has a handful of counts. The chain employs TRBV11-1 and TRBJ1-2; tentative D call: TRBD1 (6 bases). Trimming shortened V by 8 bases and J by 0 bases, and 10 bases separated the two germline ends. Germline values: CDR1 SGHAT, CDR2 FQDESV (reference sequence). This CDR3 spans 13 amino acids. The CDR3 protein is CASARGANYGYTF. CDR3 nucleotides: TGTGCCAGCGCCAGGGGAGCTAACTATGGCTACACCTTC.

This clonotype was picked up a small number of times. V gene TRBV28 combines with J gene TRBJ1-1; unclear D gene. The CDR3 length is 14 residues. From germline, CDR1 is MDHEN and CDR2 SYDVKM. V dropped 3 bases and J dropped 0 bases, with 8 bases sitting between them. Here the CDR3 DNA reads TGTGCCAGCAGTTTGAACAGCTTGAACACTGAAGCTTTCTTT. It is translated as CASSLNSLNTEAFF. The full variable domain, with the rest looked up from reference TRBV28 and TRBJ1-1, is DVKVTQSSRYLVKRTGEKVFLECVQDMDHENMFWYRQDPGLGLRLIYFSYDVKMKEKGDIPEGYSVSREKKERFSLILESASTNQTSMYLCASSLNSLNTEAFFGQGTRLTVV.

The genes are TRBV15 and TRBJ2-5; D call uncertain. This CDR3 comprises 15 residues. Germline CDR1 and CDR2: LNHNV and YYDKDF (reference sequence). V was cut by 1 base and J by 1 base, with 10 bases left in between. The CDR3 is CATSRGTAAQETQYF. DNA for the CDR3: TGTGCCACCAGCAGAGGGACGGCTGCCCAAGAGACCCAGTACTTC.

V usage is TRBV20-1 and J usage is TRBJ2-3, with TRBD1 as a possible D gene (5 bases). V was shortened by 3 bases and J by 6 bases, with 10 bases between the two germline ends. In germline, CDR1 is DFQATT, CDR2 SNEGSKA (reference sequence). This CDR3 has 12 residues. The DNA for the CDR3 is TGCAGTGCTAGTCCAGGGTTCGATACGCAGTATTTT. Amino acid sequence: CSASPGFDTQYF.